The T cell receptor beta chain under discussion was sequenced for a study of T cell responses to AZD1222 COVID-19 vaccine. Study-level findings and limits: AZD1222 recipients seropositive at baseline numbered only 5 or 6. Repertoires were collected only later (after the peak T cell response had occurred).

The repertoire was sequenced with immunoSEQ multiplex PCR; TCRdb's copy has only in-frame clones and lacks some. The sample yields around 99,000 clones, roughly nine tenths seen once. Of note for this clone: Its antigen is undetermined.

CDR1 and CDR2 from the germline V gene are SGHDT and YYEEEE. Trimming took 0 bases from V and 1 from J, leaving 7 bases between them. This CDR3 is built from 14 residues. V is TRBV5-6 and J is TRBJ1-1; D not resolved. The sequence came from an adult in good health. This specimen consisted of peripheral blood, obtained on day 0 of AZD1222 vaccination. As DNA, the CDR3 is TGTGCCAGCAGCTTGGAGGCGGGGAACACTGAAGCTTTCTTT. Its translation is CASSLEAGNTEAFF.